Described below is a single T cell receptor beta chain sequence and its context. Antigen: not known. These data are taken from a study of T cell responses to AZD1222 COVID-19 vaccine. The CDR3 covers 12 residues. Per germline, CDR1 MNHEY and CDR2 SVGEGT. Trimming pared 6 bases from V and 6 bases from J, leaving 9 bases between. General study findings and limits: The reported proportion of spike-specific TCRs targeting unmutated variant regions was nearly half.

Measured with immunoSEQ multiplex PCR; TCRdb has only the in-frame clones, and not every one. This sample carries more than 85,000 clones, about 89% of them seen once, and the ten largest clones take 6% to 8%. The TCR comes from an adult in good health. The chain combines TRBV6-2 or TRBV6-3 with TRBJ1-5; D is ambiguous. The sequences come from peripheral blood, collected on day 0 of AZD1222 vaccination. CDR3 nucleotides: TGTGCCAGCAGCACCGGGGTTCAGCCCCAGCATTTT. Protein sequence: CASSTGVQPQHF.